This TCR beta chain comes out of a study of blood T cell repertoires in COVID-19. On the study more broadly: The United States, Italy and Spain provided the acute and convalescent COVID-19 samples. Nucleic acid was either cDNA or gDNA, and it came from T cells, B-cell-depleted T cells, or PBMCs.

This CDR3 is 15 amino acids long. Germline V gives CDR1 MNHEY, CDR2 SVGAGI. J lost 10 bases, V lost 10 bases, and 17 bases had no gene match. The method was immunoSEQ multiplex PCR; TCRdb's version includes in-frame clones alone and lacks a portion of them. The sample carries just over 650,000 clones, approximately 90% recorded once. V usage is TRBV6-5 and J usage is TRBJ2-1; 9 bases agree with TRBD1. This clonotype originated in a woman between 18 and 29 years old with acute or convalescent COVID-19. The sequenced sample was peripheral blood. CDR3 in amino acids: CAIARYRDRAQEQFF. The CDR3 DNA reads TGTGCCATCGCACGTTACCGGGACAGGGCACAGGAGCAGTTCTTC.